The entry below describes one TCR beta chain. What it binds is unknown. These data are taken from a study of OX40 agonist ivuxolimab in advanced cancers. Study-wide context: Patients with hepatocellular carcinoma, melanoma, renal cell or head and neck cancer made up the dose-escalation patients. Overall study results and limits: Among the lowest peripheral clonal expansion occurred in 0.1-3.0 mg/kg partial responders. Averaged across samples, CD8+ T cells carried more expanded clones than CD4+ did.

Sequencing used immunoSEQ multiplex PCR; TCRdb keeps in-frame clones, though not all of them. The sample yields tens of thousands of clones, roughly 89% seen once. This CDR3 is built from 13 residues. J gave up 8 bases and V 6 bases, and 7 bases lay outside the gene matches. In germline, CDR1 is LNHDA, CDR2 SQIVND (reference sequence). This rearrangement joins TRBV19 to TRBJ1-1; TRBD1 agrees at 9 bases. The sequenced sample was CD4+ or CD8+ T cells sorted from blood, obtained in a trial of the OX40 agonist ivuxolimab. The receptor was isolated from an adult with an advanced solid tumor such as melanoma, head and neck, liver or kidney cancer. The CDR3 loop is CASRTGGGVEAFF. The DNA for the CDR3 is TGTGCCAGTAGAACAGGGGGCGGGGTGGAAGCTTTCTTT.